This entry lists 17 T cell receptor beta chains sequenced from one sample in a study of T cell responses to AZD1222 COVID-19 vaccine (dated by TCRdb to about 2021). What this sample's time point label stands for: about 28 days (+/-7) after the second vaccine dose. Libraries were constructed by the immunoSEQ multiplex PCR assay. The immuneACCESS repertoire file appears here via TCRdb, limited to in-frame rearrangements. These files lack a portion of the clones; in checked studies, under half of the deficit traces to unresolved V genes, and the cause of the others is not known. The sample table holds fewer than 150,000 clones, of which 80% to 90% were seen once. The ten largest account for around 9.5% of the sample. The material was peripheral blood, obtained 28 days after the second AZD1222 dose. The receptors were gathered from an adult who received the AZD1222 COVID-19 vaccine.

CDR3 sequence (DNA): TGTGCCAGCAGCGTAACTAGCGTTGCGGGAGCCGGGGAGCTGTTTTTT. Encoded protein: CASSVTSVAGAGELFF. The chain has TRBV9 and TRBJ2-2; 7 positions agree with TRBD2. The germline CDR1 and CDR2 sequences are SGDLS and YYNGEE. The trim removed 1 base at V and 6 bases at J, leaving 9 bases unmatched. The CDR3 loop spans 16 amino acids.

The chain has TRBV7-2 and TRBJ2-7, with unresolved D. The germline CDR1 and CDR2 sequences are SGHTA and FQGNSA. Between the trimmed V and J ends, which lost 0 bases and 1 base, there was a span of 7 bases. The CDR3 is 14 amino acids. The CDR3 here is CASSLARQSYEQYF. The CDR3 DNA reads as TGTGCCAGCAGCTTAGCTCGGCAGTCCTACGAGCAGTACTTC. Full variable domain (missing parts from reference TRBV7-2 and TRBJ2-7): GAGVSQSPSNKVTEKGKDVELRCDPISGHTALYWYRQSLGQGLEFLIYFQGNSAPDKSGLPSDRFSAERTGGSVSTLTIQRTQQEDSAVYLCASSLARQSYEQYFGPGTRLTVT.

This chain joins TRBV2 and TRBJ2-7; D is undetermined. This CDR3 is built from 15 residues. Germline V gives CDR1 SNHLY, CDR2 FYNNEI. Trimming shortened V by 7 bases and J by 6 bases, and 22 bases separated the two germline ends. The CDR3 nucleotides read TGTGCCAGCAATAGGGCCAGTATCTACGAGGCCGAGCAGTACTTC. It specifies CASNRASIYEAEQYF.

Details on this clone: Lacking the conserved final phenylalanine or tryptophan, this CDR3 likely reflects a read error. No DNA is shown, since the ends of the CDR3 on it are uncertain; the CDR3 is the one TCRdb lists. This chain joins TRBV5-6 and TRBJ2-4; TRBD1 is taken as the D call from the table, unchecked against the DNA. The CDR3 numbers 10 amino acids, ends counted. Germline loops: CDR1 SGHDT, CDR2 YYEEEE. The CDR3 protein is CASSWDRLFY.

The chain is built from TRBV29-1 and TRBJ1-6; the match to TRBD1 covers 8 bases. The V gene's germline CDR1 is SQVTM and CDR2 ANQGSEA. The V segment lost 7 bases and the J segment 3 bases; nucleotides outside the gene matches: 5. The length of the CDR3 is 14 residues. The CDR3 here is CSARTGNYNSPLHF. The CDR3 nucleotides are TGCAGCGCCCGGACAGGGAACTATAATTCACCCCTCCACTTT.

As DNA, the CDR3 is TGCGCCAGCAGCTTGGATGGCAGGGCGGTAGCTTTCTTT. This encodes CASSLDGRAVAFF. V and J are TRBV5-1 and TRBJ1-1, with D perhaps TRBD1 (5 bases). This CDR3 has 13 amino acids. Germline V gives CDR1 SGHRS, CDR2 YFSETQ. Trimming stripped 0 bases from V and 10 bases from J, with 13 bases between. Supplemented by reference TRBV5-1 and TRBJ1-1, the full variable domain reads KAGVTQTPRYLIKTRGQQVTLSCSPISGHRSVSWYQQTPGQGLQFLFEYFSETQRNKGNFPGRFSGRQFSNSRSEMNVSTLELGDSALYLCASSLDGRAVAFFGQGTRLTVV.

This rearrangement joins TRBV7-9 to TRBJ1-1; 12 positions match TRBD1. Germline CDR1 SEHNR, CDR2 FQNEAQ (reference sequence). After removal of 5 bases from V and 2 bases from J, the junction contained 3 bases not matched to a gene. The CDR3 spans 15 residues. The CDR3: CASSDGTGGNTEAFF. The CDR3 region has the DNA TGTGCCAGCAGCGACGGGACAGGGGGCAACACTGAAGCTTTCTTT.

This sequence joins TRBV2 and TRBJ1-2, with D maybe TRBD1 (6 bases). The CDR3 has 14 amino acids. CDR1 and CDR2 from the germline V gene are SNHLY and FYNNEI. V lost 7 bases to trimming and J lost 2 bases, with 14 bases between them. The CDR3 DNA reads TGTGCCAGCACTTCAGATGGGGGCAACTATGGCTACACCTTC. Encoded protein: CASTSDGGNYGYTF.

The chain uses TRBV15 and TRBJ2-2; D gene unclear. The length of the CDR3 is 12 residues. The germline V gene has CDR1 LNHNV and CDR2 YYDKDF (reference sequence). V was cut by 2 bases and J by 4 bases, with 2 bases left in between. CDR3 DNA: TGTGCCACCAGCAGACGCACCGGGGAGCTGTTTTTT. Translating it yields CATSRRTGELFF.

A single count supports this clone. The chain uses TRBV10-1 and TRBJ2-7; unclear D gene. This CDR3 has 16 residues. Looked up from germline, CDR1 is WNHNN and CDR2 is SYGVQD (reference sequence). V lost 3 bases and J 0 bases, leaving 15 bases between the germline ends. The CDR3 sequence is CASSEGNSRFSYEQYF. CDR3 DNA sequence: TGCGCCAGCAGTGAAGGGAACAGTCGCTTCTCCTACGAGCAGTACTTC.

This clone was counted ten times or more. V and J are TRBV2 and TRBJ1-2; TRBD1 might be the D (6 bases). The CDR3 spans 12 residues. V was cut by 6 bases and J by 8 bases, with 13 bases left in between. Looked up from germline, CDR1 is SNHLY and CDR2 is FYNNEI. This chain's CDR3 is CASRSTGGGYTF. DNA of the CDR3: TGTGCCAGCAGGTCGACAGGAGGGGGCTACACCTTC.

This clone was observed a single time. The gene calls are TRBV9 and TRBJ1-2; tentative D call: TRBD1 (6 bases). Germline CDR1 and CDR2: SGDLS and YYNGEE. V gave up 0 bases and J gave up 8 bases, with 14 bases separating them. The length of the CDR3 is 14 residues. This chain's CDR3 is CASSVGGRTRGYTF. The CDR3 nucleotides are TGTGCCAGCAGCGTAGGGGGGCGGACGCGAGGCTACACCTTC.

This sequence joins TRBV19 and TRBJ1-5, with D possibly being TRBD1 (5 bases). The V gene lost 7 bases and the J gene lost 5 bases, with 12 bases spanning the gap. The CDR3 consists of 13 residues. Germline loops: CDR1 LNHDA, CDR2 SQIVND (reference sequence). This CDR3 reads CASTRGGDQPQHF. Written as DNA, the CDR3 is TGTGCCAGTACCCGAGGAGGGGATCAGCCCCAGCATTTT.

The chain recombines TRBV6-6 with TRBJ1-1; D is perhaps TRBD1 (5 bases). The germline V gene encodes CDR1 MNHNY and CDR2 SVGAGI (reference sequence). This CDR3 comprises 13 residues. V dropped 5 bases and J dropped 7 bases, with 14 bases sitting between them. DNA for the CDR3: TGTGCCAGCAGTCTGGGGCAGGAGATTGAAGCTTTCTTT. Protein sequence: CASSLGQEIEAFF.

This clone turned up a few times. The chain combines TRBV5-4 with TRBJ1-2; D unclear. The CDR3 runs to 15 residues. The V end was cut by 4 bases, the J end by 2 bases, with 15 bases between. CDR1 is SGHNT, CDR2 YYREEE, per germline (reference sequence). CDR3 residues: CASSITAPRNYGYTF. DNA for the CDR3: TGTGCCAGCAGCATTACAGCGCCCCGGAACTATGGCTACACCTTC.

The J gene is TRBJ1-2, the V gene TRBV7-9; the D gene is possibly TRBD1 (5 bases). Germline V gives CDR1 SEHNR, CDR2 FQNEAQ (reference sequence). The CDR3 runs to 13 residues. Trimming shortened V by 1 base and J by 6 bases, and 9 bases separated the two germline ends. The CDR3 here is CASSLGGIDGYTF. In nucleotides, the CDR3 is TGTGCCAGCAGCTTAGGGGGCATCGATGGCTACACCTTC.

CDR3 DNA: TGTGCCAGCAGGCGACAGGGAGGTTCACCCCTCCACTTT. This codes for CASRRQGGSPLHF. The rearrangement joins TRBV2 to TRBJ1-6, with 7 nucleotides matching TRBD1. Germline CDR1 SNHLY, CDR2 FYNNEI. V lost 6 bases, J lost 9 bases, and 5 bases stayed unmatched. CDR3 size: 13 residues.